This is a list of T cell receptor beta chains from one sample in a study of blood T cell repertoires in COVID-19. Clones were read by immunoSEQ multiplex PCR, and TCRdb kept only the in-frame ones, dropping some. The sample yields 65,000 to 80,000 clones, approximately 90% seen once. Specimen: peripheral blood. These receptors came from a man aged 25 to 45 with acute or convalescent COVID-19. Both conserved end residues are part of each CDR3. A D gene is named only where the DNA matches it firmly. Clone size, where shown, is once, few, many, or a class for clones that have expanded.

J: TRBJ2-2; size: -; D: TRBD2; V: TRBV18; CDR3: CASSSRTSGSGAGELFF; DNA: TGTGCCAGCTCATCCCGGACTAGCGGGAGTGGAGCCGGGGAGCTGTTTTTT
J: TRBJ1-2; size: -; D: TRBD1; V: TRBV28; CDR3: CASSKDRSGYTF; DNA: TGTGCCAGCAGTAAGGACAGGTCTGGCTACACCTTC
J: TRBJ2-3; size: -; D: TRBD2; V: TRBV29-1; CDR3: CSATSDTDTQYF; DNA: TGCAGCGCCACTAGCGACACAGATACGCAGTATTTT
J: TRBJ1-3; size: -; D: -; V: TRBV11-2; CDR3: CASSLDGQASGNTIYF; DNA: TGTGCCAGCAGCTTAGATGGCCAGGCCTCTGGAAACACCATATATTTT
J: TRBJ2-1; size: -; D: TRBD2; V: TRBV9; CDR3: CASSARTSGGSEQFF; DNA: TGTGCCAGCAGCGCCCGGACTAGCGGGGGGAGTGAGCAGTTCTTC
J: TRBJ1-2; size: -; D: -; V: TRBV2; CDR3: CASSEDRDLYGYTF; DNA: TGTGCCAGCAGTGAAGACAGGGACCTCTATGGCTACACCTTC
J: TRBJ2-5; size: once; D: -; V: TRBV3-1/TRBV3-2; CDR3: CASNSQSTQYF; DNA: TGTGCCAGCAATTCCCAATCAACCCAGTACTTC
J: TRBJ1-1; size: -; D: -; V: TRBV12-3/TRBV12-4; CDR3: CASSPSTGAFF; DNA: TGTGCCAGCAGTCCTTCGACGGGAGCTTTCTTT
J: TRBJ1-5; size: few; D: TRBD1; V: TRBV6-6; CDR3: CASRHRGGSNQPQHF; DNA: TGTGCCAGCCGTCACAGGGGTGGTAGCAATCAGCCCCAGCATTTT
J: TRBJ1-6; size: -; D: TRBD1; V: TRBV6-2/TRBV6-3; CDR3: CASSNRDRDRGFRSYNSPLHF; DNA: TGTGCCAGCAGTAACCGCGACCGGGACAGGGGGTTTCGGTCCTATAATTCACCCCTCCACTTT
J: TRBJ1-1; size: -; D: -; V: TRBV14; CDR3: CASSQFKGSTEAFF; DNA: TGTGCCAGCAGCCAATTTAAGGGGTCGACGGAAGCTTTCTTT
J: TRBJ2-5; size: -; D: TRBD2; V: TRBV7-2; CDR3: CASSTTLAGGRGTQYF; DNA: TGTGCCAGCAGCACCACTCTAGCGGGGGGCCGAGGGACCCAGTACTTC
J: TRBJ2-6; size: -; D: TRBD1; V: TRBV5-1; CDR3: CASSPTGTSGANVLTF; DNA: TGCGCCAGCAGCCCGACAGGGACCTCTGGGGCCAACGTCCTGACTTTC
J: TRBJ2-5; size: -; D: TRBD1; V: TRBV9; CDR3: CASSVAGGTGETQYF; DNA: TGTGCCAGCAGCGTAGCAGGGGGAACGGGGGAGACCCAGTACTTC
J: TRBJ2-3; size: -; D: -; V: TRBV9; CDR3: CASSVLPAGLDTQYF; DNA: TGTGCCAGCAGCGTATTGCCCGCGGGTCTAGATACGCAGTATTTT
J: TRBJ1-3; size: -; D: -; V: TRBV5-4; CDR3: CASSSTVSGNTIYF; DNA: TGTGCCAGCAGTTCGACAGTCTCTGGAAACACCATATATTTT
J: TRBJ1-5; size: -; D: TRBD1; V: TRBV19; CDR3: CASSLNRGPASNQPQHF; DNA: TGTGCCAGTAGTCTTAACAGGGGGCCGGCTAGCAATCAGCCCCAGCATTTT
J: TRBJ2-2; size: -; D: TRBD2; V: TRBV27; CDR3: CASSPTSQNTGELFF; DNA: TGTGCCAGCAGCCCGACTAGCCAGAACACCGGGGAGCTGTTTTTT
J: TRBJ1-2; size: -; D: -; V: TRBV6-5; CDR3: CASSYPGVGQYGYTF; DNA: TGTGCCAGCAGTTACCCCGGGGTGGGCCAGTATGGCTACACCTTC
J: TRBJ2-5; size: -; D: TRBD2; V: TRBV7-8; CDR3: CASSSRTSGEETQYF; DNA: TGTGCCAGCAGCTCCAGGACTAGCGGGGAGGAGACCCAGTACTTC
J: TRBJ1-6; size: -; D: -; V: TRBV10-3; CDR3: CAISEPETVGLLHF; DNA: TGTGCCATCAGTGAGCCAGAAACAGTGGGTCTCCTCCACTTT
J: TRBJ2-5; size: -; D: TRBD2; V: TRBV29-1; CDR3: CSVPGGETQYF; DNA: TGCAGCGTACCGGGGGGGGAGACCCAGTACTTC